The 15 T cell receptor beta chains below all came from one sample that was sequenced in a study of blood T cell repertoires in COVID-19. Generated by immunoSEQ multiplex PCR, the TCRdb table keeps only in-frame clones and is missing some. The table shows 200,000 to 300,000 clones, with about 70% occurring only once. Material: peripheral blood. These receptors all stem from a woman of 80 years or more with acute or convalescent COVID-19.

The chain links TRBV3-1 (or the pseudogene TRBV3-2) to TRBJ2-1, with 9 nucleotides matching TRBD2. Looked up from germline, CDR1 is LGHDT and CDR2 is YNNKEL (reference sequence). V shed 5 bases, J shed 8 bases, and the junction held 10 bases outside the gene matches. CDR3 length equals 15 residues. The CDR3 protein is CASSSWGAGGHEQFF. CDR3 coding DNA: TGTGCCAGCAGCTCATGGGGAGCGGGAGGCCATGAGCAGTTCTTC.

V is TRBV6-2 or TRBV6-3 and J is TRBJ2-1; 8 bases agree with TRBD2. The CDR3 length is 17 residues. Trimming removed 2 bases from V and 0 bases from J; junction bases left unmatched: 6. CDR1 and CDR2 from the germline V gene are MNHEY and SVGEGT. The CDR3 here is CASSYRAGDVSYNEQFF. CDR3 in DNA: TGTGCCAGCAGTTACCGAGCGGGGGACGTCTCCTACAATGAGCAGTTCTTC.

This clone was seen at least ten times. At the DNA level, this CDR3 is encoded by other sequences in the same sample as well. The chain couples TRBV12-3 or TRBV12-4 to TRBJ1-6, with 7 bases matching TRBD1. The CDR3 covers 13 residues. J lost 8 bases, V lost 6 bases, and 4 bases had no gene match. The DNA of the CDR3 is TGTGCCAGCAGCAGGACAGGCGATTCACCCCTCCACTTT. Protein: CASSRTGDSPLHF.

The chain is built from TRBV11-2 and TRBJ2-1; a possible D gene is TRBD1 (5 bases). V lost 5 bases and J 0 bases, leaving 11 bases between the germline ends. The germline gives CDR1 SGHAT, CDR2 FQNNGV. The CDR3 has 15 residues. In DNA form, the CDR3 reads TGTGCCAGCAGCCTTGACAGTAGCTCCTACAATGAGCAGTTCTTC. Its translation is CASSLDSSSYNEQFF.

This rearrangement joins TRBV5-5 to TRBJ2-2; D remains ambiguous. Trimming stripped 6 bases from V and 4 bases from J, with 7 bases between. Per the germline V gene, CDR1 is SGHKS and CDR2 is YYEKEE (reference sequence). CDR3 length: 12 residues. For the CDR3, the DNA is TGTGCCAGCACCTCTCGCACCGGGGAGCTGTTTTTT. It encodes CASTSRTGELFF.

V is TRBV29-1 and J is TRBJ1-2; perhaps TRBD1 as D (5 bases). The ends were cut back, 2 bases at V and 8 bases at J, with 15 bases in the middle. CDR3 length: 13 amino acids. Germline lookup yields CDR1 SQVTM and CDR2 ANQGSEA. The CDR3 nucleotides are TGCAGCGTTGAAAACAGGATATTTGGGGGCTACACCTTC. This encodes CSVENRIFGGYTF.

The chain couples TRBV6-1 to TRBJ1-6, with 9 bases aligning to TRBD1. This CDR3 has 15 residues. Germline V CDR1 and CDR2: MNHNS, SASEGT. The V and J ends lost 0 bases and 10 bases, in that order; junction bases with no gene match: 4. The DNA for the CDR3 is TGTGCCAGCAGTGAAGCGGGACAGGGAGGATCACCCCTCCACTTT. Amino acid sequence: CASSEAGQGGSPLHF.

The J gene is TRBJ1-6, the V gene TRBV6-5; D is undetermined. This CDR3 spans 15 amino acids. Trimming removed 4 bases from V and 7 bases from J, with 14 bases in between. Germline lookup yields CDR1 MNHEY and CDR2 SVGAGI. CDR3 in DNA: TGTGCCAGCAGTTCCCCTTATTTGAGGAATTCACCCCTCCACTTT. Protein sequence: CASSSPYLRNSPLHF.

CDR3 region: CASSLALGQGTSPLHF. CDR3 coding DNA: TGCGCCAGCAGCTTGGCCCTGGGACAGGGGACTTCACCCCTCCACTTT. The chain links TRBV5-1 to TRBJ1-6, with 10 bases aligning to TRBD1. V trimming: 0 bases; J trimming: 9 bases; junction bases outside the gene matches: 6. Germline V gene data show CDR1 as SGHRS and CDR2 as YFSETQ. This CDR3 contains 16 residues.

The V gene is TRBV3-1 (or the pseudogene TRBV3-2), the J gene TRBJ2-7, with D possibly being TRBD2 (6 bases). The CDR3 runs 15 residues. The germline V gene has CDR1 LGHDT and CDR2 YNNKEL (reference sequence). V shed 4 bases and J shed 3 bases, with 16 bases lying between them. The CDR3 coding sequence is TGTGCCAGCAGCCCGTTGGAGGGGTATCACTACGAGCAGTACTTC. It codes for CASSPLEGYHYEQYF.

The J gene is TRBJ1-1, the V gene TRBV18; weak D call: TRBD1 (5 bases). There are 14 residues in the CDR3. V was pared by 1 base and J by 5 bases, with 11 bases between. Germline assignment: CDR1 KGHSH and CDR2 LQKENI. CDR3 in DNA: TGTGCCAGCTCACCACTTCAGGGCGAAACTGAAGCTTTCTTT. It yields the protein CASSPLQGETEAFF.

The chain joins TRBV6-5 to TRBJ1-6; D uncertain. With 10 bases removed from V and 7 bases from J, the gap between germline ends came to 14 bases. The CDR3 spans 13 residues. Germline CDR1 and CDR2: MNHEY and SVGAGI. CDR3 residues: CAIASRENSPLHF. DNA for the CDR3: TGTGCCATAGCAAGCCGAGAAAATTCACCCCTCCACTTT.

This clone was detected only once. The rearrangement links TRBV7-9 to TRBJ1-2; TRBD1 agrees at 8 bases. This CDR3 is 15 amino acids long. Per the germline V gene, CDR1 is SEHNR and CDR2 is FQNEAQ (reference sequence). The V gene end was trimmed by 5 bases and the J gene end by 4 bases; junction bases not matched to a gene: 9. The CDR3 is CASSADRGRSYGYTF. The CDR3 DNA reads TGTGCCAGCAGCGCCGACAGGGGAAGGAGCTATGGCTACACCTTC.

V usage is TRBV7-6 and J usage is TRBJ2-3, with TRBD2 identical over 15 bases. There are 15 residues in the CDR3. The germline V gene has CDR1 SGHVS and CDR2 FNYEAQ. The trim removed 1 base at V and 14 bases at J, leaving 7 bases unmatched. CDR3 in amino acids: CASSLEWTSGGEAYF. In DNA form, the CDR3 reads TGTGCCAGCAGCTTAGAGTGGACTAGCGGGGGGGAAGCGTATTTT. The full variable domain, with the rest looked up from reference TRBV7-6 and TRBJ2-3, is GAGVSQSPRYKVTKRGQDVALRCDPISGHVSLYWYRQALGQGPEFLTYFNYEAQQDKSGLPNDRFSAERPEGSISTLTIQRTEQRDSAMYRCASSLEWTSGGEAYFGPGTRLTVL.

V and J are TRBV6-5 and TRBJ1-2, with 7 bases matching TRBD1. There are 16 residues in the CDR3. The ends lost 0 bases at V and 6 bases at J; junction bases unmatched: 10. CDR1 MNHEY and CDR2 SVGAGI come from the germline V gene. CDR3 DNA: TGTGCCAGCAGTTACTCTTCCCGGACAGGAACAAATGGCTACACCTTC. It translates to CASSYSSRTGTNGYTF.